A single sample is the source of the 9 T cell receptor beta chains below, sequenced in a study of cytomegalovirus exposure and HLA in healthy donors. The PCR made use of 60 Vbeta and 13 Jbeta primers. Sequenced by immunoSEQ multiplex PCR; TCRdb stores in-frame clones only, minus some. In the table there are about 200,000 clones, 75% to 85% of which are singletons. The sequenced sample consisted of PBMCs. Every receptor here comes from a woman in her forties or fifties in good health and CMV-seronegative.

The chain links TRBV6-1 to TRBJ2-7; 7 bases fit TRBD1. Looked up from germline, CDR1 is MNHNS and CDR2 is SASEGT. The CDR3 runs 15 residues. V lost 6 bases to trimming and J lost 1 base; unmatched junction nucleotides: 9. CDR3 residues: CASSRTRDSSYEQYF. The CDR3 DNA sequence: TGTGCCAGCAGCCGCACCCGGGACAGTTCCTACGAGCAGTACTTC.

This rearrangement joins TRBV2 to TRBJ1-1; a possible D gene is TRBD1 (6 bases). The CDR3 is made up of 13 amino acids. The germline CDR1 and CDR2 sequences are SNHLY and FYNNEI. Trimming left V 6 bases short and J 3 bases short, with 11 bases between. Here the CDR3 DNA reads TGTGCCAGCAGGGCGACAGGAGACACTGAAGCTTTCTTT. Amino acids: CASRATGDTEAFF.

This chain connects TRBV6-6 to TRBJ2-7; possible D gene TRBD1, 6 bases. The CDR3 sequence is 14 residues long. V was shortened by 2 bases and J by 2 bases, with 10 bases between the two germline ends. Germline V gives CDR1 MNHNY, CDR2 SVGAGI (reference sequence). CDR3 nucleotides: TGTGCCAGCAGTTACACACAGGGTACCTACGAGCAGTACTTC. This translates into CASSYTQGTYEQYF.

The chain carries TRBV11-2 and TRBJ2-7; 7 positions agree with TRBD1. Germline CDR1 is SGHAT and CDR2 is FQNNGV. With V trimmed by 4 bases and J by 0 bases, 3 bases remained unmatched. This CDR3 has 14 residues. Written as DNA, the CDR3 is TGTGCCAGCAGCTACGGGACAGACTCCTACGAGCAGTACTTC. Translated, it gives CASSYGTDSYEQYF.

V usage is TRBV5-1 and J usage is TRBJ2-1; TRBD2 aligns across 9 bases. J gave up 11 bases and V 4 bases, and 10 bases lay outside the gene matches. The CDR3 sequence is 14 residues long. The germline CDR1 and CDR2 sequences are SGHRS and YFSETQ. CDR3 residues: CASSRRGGLGKQFF. CDR3 nucleotide sequence: TGCGCCAGCAGCCGGCGGGGGGGACTAGGAAAGCAGTTCTTC.

In nucleotides, the CDR3 is TGTGCCTGGGGCGGTAGCGGGAGGCGGGGGGAGCAGTACTTC. This encodes CAWGGSGRRGEQYF. The V and J genes are TRBV30 and TRBJ2-7, with 10 bases matching TRBD2. There are 14 residues in the CDR3. Germline assignment: CDR1 GTSNPN and CDR2 SVGIG (reference sequence). J lost 7 bases, V lost 5 bases, and 11 bases had no gene match. Full variable domain (rest looked up from reference TRBV30 and TRBJ2-7): SQTIHQWPATLVQPVGSPLSLECTVEGTSNPNLYWYRQAAGRGLQLLFYSVGIGQISSEVPQNLSASRPQDRQFILSSKKLLLSDSGFYLCAWGGSGRRGEQYFGPGTRLTVT.

The J gene is TRBJ1-6, the V gene TRBV21-1; the D call of TRBD1 is as the table states it, not checked on the DNA. TRBV21-1 is a known pseudogene. CDR3 length: 15 residues. CDR3 nucleotides: TGTGCCAGCAGGAGACGGACAGCCTATAATTCACCCCTCCACTTT. Translated, it gives CASRRRTAYNSPLHF.

The J gene is TRBJ2-7, the V gene TRBV4-1; TRBD2 matches at 14 bases. The CDR3 extends over 18 amino acids. Germline CDR1 MGHRA, CDR2 YSYEKL. With 0 bases clipped from V and 0 bases from J, the junction kept 4 bases outside the gene matches. CDR3 DNA: TGCGCCAGCAGCCAAGACTCCGGGACTAGCGGGAGCTCCTACGAGCAGTACTTC. This encodes CASSQDSGTSGSSYEQYF.

V usage is TRBV27 and J usage is TRBJ1-5; the D is unclear. V was shortened by 6 bases and J by 2 bases, with 17 bases between the two germline ends. Germline CDR1 reads MNHEY; CDR2 reads SMNVEV (reference sequence). CDR3 length: 16 residues. CDR3 coding DNA: TGTGCCAGCAGCCCCTCCGGCCGAGGAGGCAATCAGCCCCAGCATTTT. Translated: CASSPSGRGGNQPQHF.